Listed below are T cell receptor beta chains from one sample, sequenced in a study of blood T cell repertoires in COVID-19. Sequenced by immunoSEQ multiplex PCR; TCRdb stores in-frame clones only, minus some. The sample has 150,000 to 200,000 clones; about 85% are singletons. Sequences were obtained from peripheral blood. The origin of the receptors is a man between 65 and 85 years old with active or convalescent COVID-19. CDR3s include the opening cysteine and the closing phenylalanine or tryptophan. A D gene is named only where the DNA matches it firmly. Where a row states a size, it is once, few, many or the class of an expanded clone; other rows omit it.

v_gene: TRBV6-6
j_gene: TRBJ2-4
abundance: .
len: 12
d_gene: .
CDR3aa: CASSQGGDIQYF
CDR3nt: TGTGCCAGCAGTCAAGGGGGGGACATTCAGTACTTC

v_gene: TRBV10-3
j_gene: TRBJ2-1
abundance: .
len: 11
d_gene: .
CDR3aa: CAISAVNEQFF
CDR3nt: TGTGCCATCAGTGCCGTCAATGAGCAGTTCTTC

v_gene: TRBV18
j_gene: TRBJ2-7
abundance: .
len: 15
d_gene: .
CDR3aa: CASSPLGVSHYEQYF
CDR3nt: TGTGCCAGCTCACCACTCGGGGTATCACACTACGAGCAGTACTTC

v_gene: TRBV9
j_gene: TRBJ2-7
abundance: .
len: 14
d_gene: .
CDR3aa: CARRWTPNTYEQYF
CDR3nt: TGTGCCAGAAGATGGACACCGAATACCTACGAGCAGTACTTC

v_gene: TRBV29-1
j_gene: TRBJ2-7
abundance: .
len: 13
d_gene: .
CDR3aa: CSVEDYGTYEQYF
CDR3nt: TGCAGCGTTGAAGATTACGGGACCTACGAGCAGTACTTC

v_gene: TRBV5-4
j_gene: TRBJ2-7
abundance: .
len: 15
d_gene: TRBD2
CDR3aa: CASSLGLAGVNEQYF
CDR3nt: TGTGCCAGCAGCCTTGGCCTAGCGGGAGTTAACGAGCAGTACTTC

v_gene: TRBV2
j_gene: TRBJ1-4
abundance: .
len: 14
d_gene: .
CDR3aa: CASRGQGSGEKLFF
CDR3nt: TGTGCCAGCAGGGGGCAGGGTAGCGGTGAAAAACTGTTTTTT

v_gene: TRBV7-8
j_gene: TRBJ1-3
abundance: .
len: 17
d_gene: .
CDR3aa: CASSLGRSRVSGNTIYF
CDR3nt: TGTGCCAGCAGCTTAGGAAGAAGCAGGGTCTCTGGAAACACCATATATTTT

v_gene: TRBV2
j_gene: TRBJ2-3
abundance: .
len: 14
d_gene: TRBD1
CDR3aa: CAEGPGQGADTQYF
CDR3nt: TGTGCTGAAGGACCGGGACAGGGGGCAGATACGCAGTATTTT

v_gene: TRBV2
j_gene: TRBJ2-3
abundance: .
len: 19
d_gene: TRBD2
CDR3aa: CASKTAPGRLAGGPDTQYF
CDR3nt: TGTGCCAGCAAGACCGCGCCAGGGCGGCTAGCGGGAGGGCCAGATACGCAGTATTTT

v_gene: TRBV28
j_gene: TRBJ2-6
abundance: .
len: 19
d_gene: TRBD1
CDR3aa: CASSAQTPGTDQGANVLTF
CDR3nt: TGTGCCAGCAGTGCCCAAACCCCCGGGACAGATCAAGGGGCCAACGTCCTGACTTTC

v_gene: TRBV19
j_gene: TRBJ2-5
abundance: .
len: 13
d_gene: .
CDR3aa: CASSTGQGATQYF
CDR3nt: TGTGCCAGTAGCACTGGGCAGGGCGCGACCCAGTACTTC

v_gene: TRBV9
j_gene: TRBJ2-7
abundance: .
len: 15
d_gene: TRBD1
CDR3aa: CASSARDRVIDEQYF
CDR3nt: TGTGCCAGCAGCGCCCGGGACAGGGTTATAGACGAGCAGTACTTC

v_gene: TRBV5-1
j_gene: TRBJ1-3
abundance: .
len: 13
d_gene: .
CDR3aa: CASSASSGNTIYF
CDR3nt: TGCGCCAGCAGCGCCAGTTCTGGAAACACCATATATTTT

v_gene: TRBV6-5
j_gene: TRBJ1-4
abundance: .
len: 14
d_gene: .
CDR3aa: CASSLGQTHEKLFF
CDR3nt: TGTGCCAGCAGCCTCGGACAGACTCATGAAAAACTGTTTTTT

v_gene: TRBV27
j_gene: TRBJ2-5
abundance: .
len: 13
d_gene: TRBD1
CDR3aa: CASSFRQGNSPNF
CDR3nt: TGTGCCAGCAGTTTCCGACAGGGGAATAGCCCAAACTTC

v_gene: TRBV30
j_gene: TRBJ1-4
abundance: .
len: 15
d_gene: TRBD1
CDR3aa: CAWSETTGGREKLFF
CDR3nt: TGTGCCTGGAGTGAGACGACAGGGGGAAGGGAAAAACTGTTTTTT

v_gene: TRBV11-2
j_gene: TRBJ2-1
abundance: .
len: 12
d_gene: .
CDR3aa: CASSSTGTLQFF
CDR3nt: TGTGCCAGCAGCTCCACCGGGACTCTACAGTTCTTC

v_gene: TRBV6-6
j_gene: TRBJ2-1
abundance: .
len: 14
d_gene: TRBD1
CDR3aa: CASSSHRGVNEQFF
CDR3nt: TGTGCCAGCAGTTCCCACAGGGGAGTGAATGAGCAGTTCTTC

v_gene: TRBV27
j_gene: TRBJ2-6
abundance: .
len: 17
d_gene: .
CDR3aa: CASSPIPTSTGANVLTF
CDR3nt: TGTGCCAGCAGTCCCATCCCTACTTCGACTGGGGCCAACGTCCTGACTTTC

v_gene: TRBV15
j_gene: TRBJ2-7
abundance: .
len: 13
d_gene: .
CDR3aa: CATSGLLDGEQYF
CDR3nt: TGTGCCACCAGCGGACTTTTGGATGGCGAGCAGTACTTC

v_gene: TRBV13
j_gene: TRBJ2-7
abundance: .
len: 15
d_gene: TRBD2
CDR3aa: CASSLEPAGGYEQYF
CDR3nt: TGTGCCAGCAGCTTAGAACCAGCGGGGGGCTACGAGCAGTACTTC

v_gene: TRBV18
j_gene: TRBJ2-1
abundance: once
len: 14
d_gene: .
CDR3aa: CASSPPIRSNEQFF
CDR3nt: TGTGCCAGCTCACCACCGATCCGGAGCAATGAGCAGTTCTTC

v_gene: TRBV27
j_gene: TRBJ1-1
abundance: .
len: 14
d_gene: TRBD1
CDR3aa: CASGKTGGYTEAFF
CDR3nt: TGTGCCAGCGGGAAGACAGGGGGCTACACTGAAGCTTTCTTT